This TCR beta chain is drawn from a study of T cell repertoires in cytomegalovirus infection. Study in general: Through public TCR beta signatures, both CMV infection and matching HLA type were indicated.

In its sample, this clonotype was seen many times. CDR3 length equals 14 residues. Unmatched junction bases numbered 6, after V lost 6 bases and J lost 2 bases. TCRdb re-called the reads with MiXCR, one entry per CDR3 protein. The sample shows under 600,000 distinct CDR3 sequences, approximately 15% of them seen only once. The TCR was taken from a human donor in good health (CMV status not recorded). Some clones in this sample may be carry-over from other donors' samples. Input material: CD8+ T cells from PBMCs. V and J are TRBV12-3 or TRBV12-4 and TRBJ2-5; TRBD1 matches 7 bases. CDR3 bases: TGTGCCAGCAGCAGACGACAGGGACAAGAGACCCAGTACTTC. It codes for CASSRRQGQETQYF.